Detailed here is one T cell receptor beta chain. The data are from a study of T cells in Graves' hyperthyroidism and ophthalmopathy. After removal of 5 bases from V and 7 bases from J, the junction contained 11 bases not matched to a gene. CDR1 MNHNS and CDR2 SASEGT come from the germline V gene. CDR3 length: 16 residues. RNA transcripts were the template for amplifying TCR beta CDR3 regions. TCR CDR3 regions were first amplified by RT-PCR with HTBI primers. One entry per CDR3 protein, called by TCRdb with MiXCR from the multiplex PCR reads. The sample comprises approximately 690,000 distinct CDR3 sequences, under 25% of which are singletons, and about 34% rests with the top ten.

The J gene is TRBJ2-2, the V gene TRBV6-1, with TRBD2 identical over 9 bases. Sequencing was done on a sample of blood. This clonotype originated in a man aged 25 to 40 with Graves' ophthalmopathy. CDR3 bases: TGTGCCAGCAGTTTAGGGATAGCGGGAGCCCTCGGGGAGCTGTTTTTT. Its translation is CASSLGIAGALGELFF.